The sample holds many counts of the clone carrying this T cell receptor (beta chain). What it binds is not known. Trimming took 5 bases from V and 11 from J, leaving 13 bases between them. Germline-derived CDR1 and CDR2 are SGHTA and FQGNSA. The CDR3 is 13 residues long. The data were taken from a study of T cells after yellow fever vaccination. Overall study results and limits: Any FACS-sorted repertoire could hold abundant clonotypes that contaminate it from the bulk population. Researchers report a weaker secondary response that nonetheless peaked faster, day 5 versus 15.

Production of TCR cDNA was by 5'RACE template switching, which also added a universal primer site and UMIs. Each CDR3 protein is one row after TCRdb ran MiXCR on the 5' RACE reads. Among some 110,000 distinct CDR3 sequences listed, 7.2% were seen once. This receptor was obtained from a young man who received the YFV17D yellow fever vaccine. The source was CD4+ T cells sorted from PBMCs, collected roughly 45 days after the first yellow fever vaccination. The chain uses TRBV7-2 and TRBJ1-6; D is unresolved. The CDR3: CASSPTFGTPLHF. In DNA form, the CDR3 reads TGTGCCAGCAGCCCGACCTTCGGGACACCCCTCCACTTT.